This is a list of T cell receptor beta chains from one sample in a study of TIL therapy for anti-PD-1-resistant metastatic lung cancer. Here immunoSEQ multiplex PCR was the method, and the copy in TCRdb shows in-frame clones only, minus some. The table has 25,000 to 40,000 clones, around two thirds seen once. Sequences were derived from blood, sampled at baseline. Receptors originate from a woman between 30 and 80 years old with non-small cell lung cancer. CDR3s include the opening cysteine and the closing phenylalanine or tryptophan. D genes are given only for firm matches. Rows may omit the clone size; those that give it use once, few, many or a size class.

V	J	length	D	size	DNA	CDR3
TRBV28	TRBJ2-7	14	.	.	TGTGCCAGCAGTTTTGGACTGAGCTCCTACGAGCAGTACTTC	CASSFGLSSYEQYF
TRBV7-8	TRBJ2-1	21	TRBD2	.	TGTGCCAGCAGACCACGACCTCAGGGACTAGCGGGAGTTGGACTCTACAATGAGCAGTTCTTC	CASRPRPQGLAGVGLYNEQFF
TRBV2	TRBJ2-7	12	.	.	TGTGCCAGCAGTGTGGAACGTCGAGGGCAGTACTTC	CASSVERRGQYF
TRBV6-5	TRBJ2-7	15	TRBD2	.	TGTGCCAGCAGCCTAGCGGGAGGGCCGATCAACGAGCAGTACTTC	CASSLAGGPINEQYF
TRBV10-1	TRBJ1-2	13	.	.	TGCGCCAGCAGCGATGGGGGGGCACGTGGCTACACCTTC	CASSDGGARGYTF
TRBV5-4	TRBJ1-1	19	TRBD1	medium-sized	TGTGCCAGCAGCCACGGCCTCAGGGGGCGATTCGGGGTGAACACTGAAGCTTTCTTT	CASSHGLRGRFGVNTEAFF
TRBV28	TRBJ2-5	18	TRBD2	.	TGTGCCAGCAGTTTTGTCAGGACTAGCGGGAGGGCCCAAGAGACCCAGTACTTC	CASSFVRTSGRAQETQYF
TRBV27	TRBJ2-2	14	.	few	TGTGCCAGCAGACTAGGGGCCCCGACCGGGGAGCTGTTTTTT	CASRLGAPTGELFF
TRBV27	TRBJ1-1	15	.	.	TGTGCCAGCAGATCCGGTGGGGGGGGATACACTGAAGCTTTCTTT	CASRSGGGGYTEAFF
TRBV18	TRBJ2-2	15	.	.	TGTGCCAGCACCAGCCGGACAGTGAACACCGGGGAGCTGTTTTTT	CASTSRTVNTGELFF
TRBV4-1	TRBJ1-4	15	.	.	TGCGCCAGCAGCCGCACTGGGGGTACTAATGAAAAACTGTTTTTT	CASSRTGGTNEKLFF
TRBV19	TRBJ2-7	12	.	.	TGTGCCAGTAGTAATACTCCTAGCGAGCAGTACTTC	CASSNTPSEQYF
TRBV5-6	TRBJ1-5	15	TRBD1	.	TGTGCCAGCAGCGGTCGGACAGGGGAGAGGCAGCCCCAGCATTTT	CASSGRTGERQPQHF
TRBV4-2	TRBJ2-5	19	TRBD2	.	TGTGCCAGCAGCCAAGAGTGGTCTAGCGGGAGGAGGAACCAAGAGACCCAGTACTTC	CASSQEWSSGRRNQETQYF
TRBV4-1	TRBJ2-3	13	.	.	TGCGCCAGCAGCCAAGATGGGATAGATACGCAGTATTTT	CASSQDGIDTQYF
TRBV7-9	TRBJ2-5	12	.	.	TGTGCCAGCAGCTGGACGCAAGAGACCCAGTACTTC	CASSWTQETQYF
TRBV7-2	TRBJ2-7	14	.	.	TGTGCCAGCAGCTTAGCGGCAGGGGAATACGAGCAGTACTTC	CASSLAAGEYEQYF
TRBV15	TRBJ1-2	14	TRBD1	.	TGTGCCACCAGCAGAGATTGGGCAGGGGGAGGCTACACCTTC	CATSRDWAGGGYTF
TRBV5-4	TRBJ2-1	15	TRBD2	.	TGTGCCAGCAGCTTGAGGACTAGCAGGGGCCATGAGCAGTTCTTC	CASSLRTSRGHEQFF
TRBV30	TRBJ2-3	13	.	few	TGTGCCTGTACATACGCAGACACAGATACGCAGTATTTT	CACTYADTDTQYF
TRBV27	TRBJ2-5	17	TRBD2	.	TGTGCCAGCAGTCCCGGGACTAGCGGGAGGTATAGAGAGACCCAGTACTTC	CASSPGTSGRYRETQYF
TRBV11-2	TRBJ2-1	16	.	few	TGTGCCAGCAGCCCAAGGGGACTTCGCCTCTACAATGAGCAGTTCTTC	CASSPRGLRLYNEQFF
TRBV19	TRBJ2-6	16	.	.	TGTGCCAGTAGACCCGCGGCGGGTTCTGGGGCCAACGTCCTGACTTTC	CASRPAAGSGANVLTF
TRBV7-8	TRBJ1-3	15	TRBD1	.	TGTGCCAGCAGCGAACAGGGGAGGTCTGGAAACACCATATATTTT	CASSEQGRSGNTIYF
TRBV2	TRBJ1-5	17	TRBD1	few	TGTGCCTCCAACGGACAGGGATCCTCATCATCCGATCAGCCCCAGCATTTT	CASNGQGSSSSDQPQHF
TRBV18	TRBJ2-7	13	TRBD1	.	TGTGCCAGCTCACTCCGACAGGGCTACGAGCAGTACTTC	CASSLRQGYEQYF
TRBV7-2	TRBJ2-1	14	.	.	TGTGCCAGCAGCTTAGTCCCACCGGGGCGTGAGCAGTTCTTC	CASSLVPPGREQFF
TRBV2	TRBJ1-2	14	TRBD1	.	TGTGCCAGCAGTGGATCGTCAGGGGGCGGCGGCTACACCTTC	CASSGSSGGGGYTF
TRBV18	TRBJ1-1	12	TRBD1	.	TGTGCCAGCTCACCGGACAGGGAAGAAGCTTTCTTT	CASSPDREEAFF
TRBV5-5	TRBJ1-1	12	.	.	TGTGCCAGCAGCTTGGACAACACTGAAGCTTTCTTT	CASSLDNTEAFF
TRBV11-2	TRBJ2-5	13	.	.	TGTGCCAGCAGCTTTCAGTACCAAGAGACCCAGTACTTC	CASSFQYQETQYF
TRBV7-9	TRBJ2-1	11	.	once	TGTGCCAGCACCCTTGACAATGAGCAGTTCTTC	CASTLDNEQFF
TRBV29-1	TRBJ2-1	14	TRBD2	.	TGCAGCGCTTCCCCTAGCGGGAGGGAGGACGAGCAGTTCTTC	CSASPSGREDEQFF
TRBV7-9	TRBJ2-5	14	.	.	TGTGCCAGCAGCTTAGTGTCCTCGGCAGAGACCCAGTACTTC	CASSLVSSAETQYF
TRBV6-1	TRBJ1-3	16	.	.	TGTGCCAGCAGTGAATCAGGAGGGGGATCTGGAAACACCATATATTTT	CASSESGGGSGNTIYF
TRBV6-1	TRBJ2-5	13	.	.	TGTGCCAGCAGCCCCGGACTGCTAGAGACCCAGTACTTC	CASSPGLLETQYF
TRBV28	TRBJ2-7	14	.	few	TGTGCCAGCAGTTTACCCGGGCCTCCCTACGAGCAGTACTTC	CASSLPGPPYEQYF
TRBV5-1	TRBJ2-5	14	.	.	TGCGCCAGCAGCCCGGCCGGGTCCCGGGAGACCCAGTACTTC	CASSPAGSRETQYF
TRBV2	TRBJ1-1	13	.	.	TGTGCCAGCAGTGTAGGGGTGAGGACTGAAGCTTTCTTT	CASSVGVRTEAFF
TRBV5-1	TRBJ2-7	13	.	.	TGCGCCAGCAGGCCTAGCGCGTCCTACGAGCAGTACTTC	CASRPSASYEQYF